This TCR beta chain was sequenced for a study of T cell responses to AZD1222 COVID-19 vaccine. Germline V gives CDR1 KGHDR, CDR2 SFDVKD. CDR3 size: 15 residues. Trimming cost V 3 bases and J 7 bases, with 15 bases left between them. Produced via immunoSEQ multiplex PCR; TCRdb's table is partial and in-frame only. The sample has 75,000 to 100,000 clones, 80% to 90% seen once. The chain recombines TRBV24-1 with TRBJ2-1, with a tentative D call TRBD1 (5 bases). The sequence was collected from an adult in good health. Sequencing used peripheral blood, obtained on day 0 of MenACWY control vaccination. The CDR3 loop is CATSDETEWMNEQFF. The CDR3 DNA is TGTGCCACCAGTGATGAGACAGAGTGGATGAATGAGCAGTTCTTC.